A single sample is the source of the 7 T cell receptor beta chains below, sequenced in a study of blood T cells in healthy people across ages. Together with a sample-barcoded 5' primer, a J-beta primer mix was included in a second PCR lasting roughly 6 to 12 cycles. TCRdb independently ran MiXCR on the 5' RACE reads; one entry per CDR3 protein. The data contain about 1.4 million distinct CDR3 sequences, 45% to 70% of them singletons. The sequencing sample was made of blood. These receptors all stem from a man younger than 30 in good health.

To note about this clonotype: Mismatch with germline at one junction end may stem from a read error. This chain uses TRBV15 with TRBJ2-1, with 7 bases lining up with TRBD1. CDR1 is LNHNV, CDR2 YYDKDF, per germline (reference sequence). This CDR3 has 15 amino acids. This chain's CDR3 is CATSISTGRYNGQFF. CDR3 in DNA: TGTGCCACCAGCATATCGACAGGGCGATACAATGGGCAGTTCTTC.

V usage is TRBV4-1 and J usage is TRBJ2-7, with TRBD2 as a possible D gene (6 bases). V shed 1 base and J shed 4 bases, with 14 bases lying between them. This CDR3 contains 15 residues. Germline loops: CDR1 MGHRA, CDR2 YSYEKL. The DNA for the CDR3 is TGCGCCAGCAGCCAAGGTTGGGGGGAGAATTACGAGCAGTACTTC. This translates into CASSQGWGENYEQYF.

The CDR3 nucleotides read TGCAGTGCTAGTTCCACCGCGGTTTGGGGTGAAAAACTGTTTTTT. This translates into CSASSTAVWGEKLFF. The chain combines TRBV20-1 with TRBJ1-4; no clear D gene. The CDR3 contains 15 residues. Trimming left V 3 bases short and J 7 bases short, with 18 bases between. The germline gives CDR1 DFQATT, CDR2 SNEGSKA (reference sequence).

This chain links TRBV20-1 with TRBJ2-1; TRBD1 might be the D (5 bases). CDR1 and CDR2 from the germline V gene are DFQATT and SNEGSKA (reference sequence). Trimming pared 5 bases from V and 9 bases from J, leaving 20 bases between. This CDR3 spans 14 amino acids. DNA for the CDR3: TGCAGTGCTTCCCCCTCGACAGCGAGAAGTGAGCAGTTCTTC. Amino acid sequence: CSASPSTARSEQFF.

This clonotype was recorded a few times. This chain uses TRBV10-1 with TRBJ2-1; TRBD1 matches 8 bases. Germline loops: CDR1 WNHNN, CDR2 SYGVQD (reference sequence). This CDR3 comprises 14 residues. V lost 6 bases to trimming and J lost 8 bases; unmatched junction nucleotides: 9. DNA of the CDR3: TGCGCCAGCAGACCTGACAGGGGTTGGGATGAGCAGTTCTTC. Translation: CASRPDRGWDEQFF.

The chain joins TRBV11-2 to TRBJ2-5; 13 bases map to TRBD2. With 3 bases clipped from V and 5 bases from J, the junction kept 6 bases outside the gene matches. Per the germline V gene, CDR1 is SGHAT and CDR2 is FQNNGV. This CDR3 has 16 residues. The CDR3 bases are TGTGCCAGCAGCTTCCGAGGACTAGCGGGAGCGGAGACCCAGTACTTC. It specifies CASSFRGLAGAETQYF. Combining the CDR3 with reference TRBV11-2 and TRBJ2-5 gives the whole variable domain EAGVAQSPRYKIIEKRQSVAFWCNPISGHATLYWYQQILGQGPKLLIQFQNNGVVDDSQLPKDRFSAERLKGVDSTLKIQPAKLEDSAVYLCASSFRGLAGAETQYFGPGTRLLVL.

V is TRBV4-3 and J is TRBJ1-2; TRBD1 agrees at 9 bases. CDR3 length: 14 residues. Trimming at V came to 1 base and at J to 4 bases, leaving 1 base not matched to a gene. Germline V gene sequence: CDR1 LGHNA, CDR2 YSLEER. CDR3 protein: CASSQATGGYGYTF. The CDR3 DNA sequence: TGCGCCAGCAGCCAAGCGACAGGGGGCTATGGCTACACCTTC.